The 25 T cell receptor beta chains below come from one sample, sequenced in a study of shared clonotypes between healthy human individuals. CD45RO negativity and positive selection for CCR7 defined naive CD8 cells, a population that excluded terminally differentiated effector memory CD45RA+ cells. TCRdb's copy holds only in-frame clones and misses some; the assay was immunoSEQ multiplex PCR. Among around 2,100,000 clones listed, about 95% were seen once. The sample comprised naive CD8+ T cells sorted from blood. The source is a man between 18 and 29 years old in good health.

The chain couples TRBV7-9 to TRBJ1-3; 9 nucleotides line up with TRBD1. The germline CDR1 and CDR2 sequences are SEHNR and FQNEAQ (reference sequence). The CDR3 totals 15 residues. Trimming removed 4 bases from V and 2 bases from J; junction bases left unmatched: 3. CDR3 sequence: CASSYDRGTGNTIYF. In DNA form, the CDR3 reads TGTGCCAGCAGCTACGACAGGGGGACTGGAAACACCATATATTTT.

CDR3 sequence reads: CASSQVPTSGSNQPQHF. The CDR3, as DNA: TGCGCCAGCAGCCAAGTTCCCACGAGTGGGAGCAATCAGCCCCAGCATTTT. The chain couples TRBV4-1 to TRBJ1-5; D remains unclear. In germline, CDR1 is MGHRA, CDR2 YSYEKL. V was clipped by 1 base and J by 1 base, with 14 bases between them. The CDR3 length is 17 residues.

The chain uses TRBV28 and TRBJ2-7, with D possibly TRBD1 on 6 matching bases. V lost 2 bases and J 3 bases, leaving 14 bases between the germline ends. The germline V gene has CDR1 MDHEN and CDR2 SYDVKM. This CDR3 is 15 amino acids long. The CDR3, as DNA: TGTGCCAGCAGTTTAAGTTGGGGGCGATACTACGAGCAGTACTTC. Translating it yields CASSLSWGRYYEQYF. Complete variable domain (other parts from reference TRBV28 and TRBJ2-7): DVKVTQSSRYLVKRTGEKVFLECVQDMDHENMFWYRQDPGLGLRLIYFSYDVKMKEKGDIPEGYSVSREKKERFSLILESASTNQTSMYLCASSLSWGRYYEQYFGPGTRLTVT.

This clone is a singleton in its sample. J is TRBJ1-2 and V is TRBV29-1, with D unresolved. CDR1 and CDR2 from the germline V gene are SQVTM and ANQGSEA. The CDR3 is 11 amino acids. The V and J ends lost 6 bases and 6 bases respectively, with 11 bases between them. The DNA of the CDR3 is TGCAGCGTCGCGATCGGGGATGGCTACACCTTC. It yields the protein CSVAIGDGYTF.

The chain has TRBV7-9 and TRBJ2-7, with 7 positions matching TRBD2. Looked up from germline, CDR1 is SEHNR and CDR2 is FQNEAQ (reference sequence). The CDR3 totals 15 residues. J gave up 2 bases and V 1 base, and 5 bases lay outside the gene matches. The CDR3, as DNA: TGTGCCAGCAGCTTAGATGGCGGGAGTCCCTACGAGCAGTACTTC. Residues: CASSLDGGSPYEQYF.

The chain carries TRBV5-6 and TRBJ1-5; no reliable D call. CDR1 is SGHDT and CDR2 is YYEEEE in the germline V gene. The CDR3 has 12 amino acids. V was shortened by 4 bases and J by 4 bases, with 6 bases between the two germline ends. CDR3 bases: TGTGCCAGCAGCACACCTAATCAGCCCCAGCATTTT. Amino acids: CASSTPNQPQHF. The full variable domain, its missing parts supplied by reference TRBV5-6 and TRBJ1-5, is DAGVTQSPTHLIKTRGQQVTLRCSPKSGHDTVSWYQQALGQGPQFIFQYYEEEERQRGNFPDRFSGHQFPNYSSELNVNALLLGDSALYLCASSTPNQPQHFGDGTRLSIL.

The rearrangement uses TRBV13 and TRBJ2-1, with 11 positions matching TRBD2. The CDR3 spans 20 residues. V shed 4 bases and J 0 bases; nucleotides not matched to a gene: 14. CDR1 and CDR2 from the germline V gene are PRHDT and FYEKMQ (reference sequence). CDR3 loop: CASSSGRGLAVTSSYNEQFF. Written as DNA, the CDR3 is TGTGCCAGCAGCTCAGGTCGGGGACTAGCGGTAACCAGCTCCTACAATGAGCAGTTCTTC.

As regards this clone: At the DNA level, this CDR3 is encoded by other sequences in the same sample as well. J is TRBJ2-7 and V is TRBV4-1, with TRBD1 matching 10 bases. Germline V gene lookup returns CDR1 MGHRA and CDR2 YSYEKL. V lost 3 bases and J lost 2; bases outside the gene matches: 4. The CDR3 runs to 15 residues. CDR3 nucleotide sequence: TGCGCCAGCAGCCAGGGGACAGGGGCACCCTACGAGCAGTACTTC. Its protein product is CASSQGTGAPYEQYF.

Points on this clone: Other DNA sequences in this sample translate to the same CDR3. The chain joins TRBV29-1 to TRBJ1-1; D remains unclear. The CDR3 runs to 12 residues. V lost 1 base and J 1 base, leaving 4 bases between the germline ends. Germline-derived CDR1 and CDR2 are SQVTM and ANQGSEA. The CDR3 loop reads CSVEGQNTEAFF. CDR3 in DNA: TGCAGCGTTGAAGGACAGAACACTGAAGCTTTCTTT.

As to this clone: Distinct nucleotide sequences in the sample also encode this CDR3. The chain uses TRBV4-3 and TRBJ2-7; D is ambiguous. V lost 0 bases and J lost 4, with 7 bases in between. The CDR3 runs 13 residues. Germline V gives CDR1 LGHNA, CDR2 YSLEER. CDR3 bases: TGCGCCAGCAGCCAAGATTACGGATACGAGCAGTACTTC. Protein product: CASSQDYGYEQYF.

The gene calls are TRBV5-4 and TRBJ1-1; D not resolved. The CDR3 totals 14 residues. Germline CDR1 SGHNT, CDR2 YYREEE (reference sequence). Trimming cost V 3 bases and J 6 bases, with 15 bases left between them. The CDR3, as DNA: TGTGCCAGCAGCTGGTCGGGCGCGTTTTCTGAAGCTTTCTTT. This sequence encodes CASSWSGAFSEAFF.

V gene TRBV5-4 combines with J gene TRBJ1-1, with 9 bases matching TRBD1. V gave up 3 bases and J gave up 5 bases; unmatched junction bases: 5. Germline loops: CDR1 SGHNT, CDR2 YYREEE (reference sequence). The CDR3 extends over 14 amino acids. CDR3 region: CASSWDRVETEAFF. The CDR3 nucleotides are TGTGCCAGCAGCTGGGACAGGGTTGAGACTGAAGCTTTCTTT.

The chain links TRBV4-1 to TRBJ2-7; TRBD1 aligns across 7 bases. The CDR3 is made up of 17 amino acids. Germline CDR1 MGHRA, CDR2 YSYEKL. V lost 3 bases, J lost 2 bases, and 13 bases stayed unmatched. CDR3 loop: CASSHLQGPGVTYEQYF. The CDR3 DNA reads TGCGCCAGCAGCCACTTACAGGGGCCCGGAGTCACCTACGAGCAGTACTTC.

This chain connects TRBV30 to TRBJ1-1; D is ambiguous. The CDR3 totals 11 residues. The ends were cut back, 3 bases at V and 8 bases at J, with 10 bases in the middle. The germline V gene encodes CDR1 GTSNPN and CDR2 SVGIG (reference sequence). The CDR3 reads CAWRGDHEAFF. CDR3 coding DNA: TGTGCCTGGAGGGGAGATCACGAAGCTTTCTTT.

This clone was seen a single time. This chain connects TRBV27 to TRBJ2-7; perhaps TRBD1 as D (5 bases). Trimming cost V 8 bases and J 5 bases, with 13 bases left between them. CDR3 length: 12 amino acids. Germline values: CDR1 MNHEY, CDR2 SMNVEV (reference sequence). CDR3 sequence reads: CASAGYGNEQYF. CDR3 nucleotide sequence: TGTGCCAGCGCAGGGTACGGAAACGAGCAGTACTTC.

Turning to this clone: In the same sample, other DNA sequences code for this CDR3. J is TRBJ1-1 and V is TRBV6-5; 8 bases align to TRBD1. Per the germline V gene, CDR1 is MNHEY and CDR2 is SVGAGI. Trimming at V came to 0 bases and at J to 2 bases, leaving 2 bases not matched to a gene. CDR3 length: 15 amino acids. The CDR3: CASSYSGTGNTEAFF. The DNA of the CDR3 is TGTGCCAGCAGTTACTCCGGGACAGGAAACACTGAAGCTTTCTTT.

V gene TRBV6-5 combines with J gene TRBJ2-1; 7 nucleotides match TRBD1. The CDR3 runs to 13 residues. J was trimmed by 6 bases and V by 5 bases; bases with no gene match: 4. Germline CDR1 and CDR2: MNHEY and SVGAGI. CDR3 sequence (DNA): TGTGCCAGCAGTCTCCGGGACAGCAATGAGCAGTTCTTC. Translated, it gives CASSLRDSNEQFF.

This clone appeared a few times. This rearrangement joins TRBV19 to TRBJ1-2; D gene unclear. The CDR3 length is 12 residues. Trimming removed 5 bases from V and 6 bases from J, with 10 bases in between. In germline, CDR1 is LNHDA, CDR2 SQIVND (reference sequence). The CDR3 reads CASSDPPDGYTF. The CDR3 DNA follows: TGTGCCAGTAGTGACCCACCGGATGGCTACACCTTC.

This clone was observed a handful of times. In the same sample, other DNA sequences code for this CDR3. The chain employs TRBV13 and TRBJ2-1; TRBD2 aligns across 9 bases. This CDR3 has 15 amino acids. Germline V gives CDR1 PRHDT, CDR2 FYEKMQ (reference sequence). Losses at the gene ends were 0 bases for V and 4 bases for J; bases not matched to a gene: 1. For the CDR3, the DNA is TGTGCCAGCAGCTTAGGGACTAGCGGTTACAATGAGCAGTTCTTC. Its protein is CASSLGTSGYNEQFF.

This chain connects TRBV19 to TRBJ2-7; D gene ambiguous. CDR3 length equals 12 residues. The V and J ends lost 0 bases and 6 bases respectively, with 6 bases between them. Germline V CDR1 and CDR2: LNHDA, SQIVND (reference sequence). The CDR3 sequence: CASSIDQSEQYF. The CDR3 DNA reads TGTGCCAGTAGTATAGATCAGAGCGAGCAGTACTTC.

CDR3 coding DNA: TGCAGCGTTTGCAACGAGGGGAACACTGAAGCTTTCTTT. Protein product: CSVCNEGNTEAFF. The gene calls are TRBV29-1 and TRBJ1-1; D not resolved. CDR3 length: 13 amino acids. Germline loops: CDR1 SQVTM, CDR2 ANQGSEA. The V end lost 5 bases, the J end lost 1 base, and 11 bases lay between the germline ends.

J is TRBJ2-7 and V is TRBV6-5; 7 nucleotides agree with TRBD1. The CDR3 length is 15 residues. The V segment lost 4 bases and the J segment 4 bases; nucleotides outside the gene matches: 10. CDR1 is MNHEY, CDR2 SVGAGI, per germline. For the CDR3, the DNA is TGTGCCAGCAGTTCCTATATAGGGGGCGAGTACGAGCAGTACTTC. Translation: CASSSYIGGEYEQYF.

V and J are TRBV6-1 and TRBJ2-7; D possibly corresponds to TRBD1 (6 bases). This CDR3 has 11 residues. The germline V gene has CDR1 MNHNS and CDR2 SASEGT. The CDR3 loop reads CATGLFYEQYF. The CDR3 coding sequence is TGTGCGACAGGCCTTTTTTACGAGCAGTACTTC.

This chain joins TRBV7-8 and TRBJ2-3; TRBD2 might be the D (7 bases). This CDR3 spans 16 amino acids. V dropped 0 bases and J dropped 2 bases, with 12 bases sitting between them. Germline assignment: CDR1 SGHVS and CDR2 FQNEAQ. Here the CDR3 reads CASSLAHGGPTDTQYF. In DNA, the CDR3 is TGTGCCAGCAGCTTAGCCCACGGGGGGCCCACAGATACGCAGTATTTT.

Regarding this clone: Other DNA sequences from this sample encode an identical CDR3 as well. The chain links TRBV7-9 to TRBJ2-1; D is uncertain. V was pared by 1 base and J by 5 bases, with 6 bases between. This CDR3 region has 13 residues. Germline V gives CDR1 SEHNR, CDR2 FQNEAQ (reference sequence). The CDR3, as DNA: TGTGCCAGCAGCTTAGGGTCACACAATGAGCAGTTCTTC. Translation gives CASSLGSHNEQFF. The whole variable domain, remainder taken from reference TRBV7-9 and TRBJ2-1, is DTGVSQNPRHKITKRGQNVTFRCDPISEHNRLYWYRQTLGQGPEFLTYFQNEAQLEKSRLLSDRFSAERPKGSFSTLEIQRTEQGDSAMYLCASSLGSHNEQFFGPGTRLTVL.